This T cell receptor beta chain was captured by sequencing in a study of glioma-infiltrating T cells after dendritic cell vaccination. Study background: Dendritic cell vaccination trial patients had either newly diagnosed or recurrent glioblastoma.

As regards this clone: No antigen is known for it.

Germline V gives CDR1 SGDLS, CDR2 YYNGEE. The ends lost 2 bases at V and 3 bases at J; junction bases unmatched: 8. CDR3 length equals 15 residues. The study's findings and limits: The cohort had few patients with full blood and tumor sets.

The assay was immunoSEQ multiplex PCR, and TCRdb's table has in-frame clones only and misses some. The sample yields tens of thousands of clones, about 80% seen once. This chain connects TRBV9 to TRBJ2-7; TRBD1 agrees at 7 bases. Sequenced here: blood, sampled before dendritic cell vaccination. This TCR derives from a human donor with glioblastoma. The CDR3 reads CASSVSGTVDYEQYV. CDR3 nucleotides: TGTGCCAGCAGCGTGTCCGGGACAGTAGACTACGAGCAGTACGTC.